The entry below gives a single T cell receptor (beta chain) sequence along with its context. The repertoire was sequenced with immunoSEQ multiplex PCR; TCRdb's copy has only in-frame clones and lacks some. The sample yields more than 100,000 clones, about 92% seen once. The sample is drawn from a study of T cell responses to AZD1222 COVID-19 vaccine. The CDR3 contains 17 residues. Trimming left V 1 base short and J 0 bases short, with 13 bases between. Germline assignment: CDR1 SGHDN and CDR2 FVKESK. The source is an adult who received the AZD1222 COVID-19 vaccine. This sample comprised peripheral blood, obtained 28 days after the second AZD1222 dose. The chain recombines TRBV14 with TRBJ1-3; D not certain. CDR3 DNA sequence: TGTGCCAGCAGCCAAGTATTGTCCCCATCCTCTGGAAACACCATATATTTT. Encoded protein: CASSQVLSPSSGNTIYF.